This TCR beta chain was retrieved from a study of blood T cell repertoires in COVID-19 (dated by TCRdb to between 2020 and 2021). Turning to the overall study: Collaborator samples came from the United States, Italy and Spain and covered acute and convalescent phases of COVID-19. Sample metadata almost always included a de-identified subject ID, COVID-19 status, age in years and sex. Where available, HLA class I and class II types were taken from metadata supplied by the sample provider and were not determined by assay-based typing. Samples were obtained from the ongoing ImmuneRACE study (first 160 participants) and from over 1,000 subjects provided by 6 global collaborators. The material from the prospective study consisted of cDNA or gDNA derived from T cells, B-cell-depleted T cells, or PBMCs. The repertoires were released in a freely available public database meant as a resource for research on the immune response to SARS-CoV-2. The dataset comprised deeply sampled blood TCRbeta repertoires from subjects exposed to, actively infected with, or recovered from COVID-19. The research as a whole found: Clinical and demographic metadata were provided uncurated, with the amount varying by source and participant.

Here V drops 0 bases and J drops 0 bases, and the junction holds 3 bases not matched to any gene. The germline V gene supplies CDR1 SGDLS and CDR2 YYNGEE. The cysteine opens and the phenylalanine closes a CDR3 of 16 amino acids. The kept DNA is CDR3 alone, 48 bases in frame from the first base. TCRbeta CDR3 regions were amplified from genomic DNA using the immunoSEQ Assay, a bias-controlled multiplex PCR. The study's own analysis went as follows. Within the assay, amplification of reference gene primers was used to estimate how many nucleated cells each sample contained. Sequence reads were collapsed and filtered to measure the absolute abundance of every unique TCRbeta CDR3 rearrangement. Productive Simpson clonality was computed per sample as the square root of Simpson's diversity index over productive rearrangements. In TCRdb, the immuneACCESS table is reduced to in-frame sequences with V and J assigned. These tables do not hold every clone; where another copy was compared, an unresolved V gene accounts for under half, and the others remain unexplained. From that table come the V and J calls and clone size; the DNA was used to work out D and trimming. This sample gives approximately 480,000 clones in total; 89% of them show up just once. In total, the top ten clones hold 0.9% of the sample.

In Seattle, one collaborating source enrolled patients while the infection was active and tracked those patients longitudinally over the course of disease. Collaborating institutions collected whole blood in K2EDTA tubes following their own protocols. Collaborator samples were shipped for TCRbeta analysis as frozen whole blood, isolated PBMCs, or DNA extracted from either sample type. Concerning this clone: Its binding antigen is unknown. The sample holds no much larger clone one base away, and base qualities are not on file.

What was sequenced was peripheral blood. The sequence derives from a man aged 18 to 30 with COVID-19, enrolled during active disease. The rearrangement combines TRBV9 with TRBJ2-1, with 7 central nucleotides matching TRBD1. The DNA sequence is as follows: TGTGCCAGCAGCGTAGTAGGGGACAGCTCCTACAATGAGCAGTTCTTC. It codes for CASSVVGDSSYNEQFF.